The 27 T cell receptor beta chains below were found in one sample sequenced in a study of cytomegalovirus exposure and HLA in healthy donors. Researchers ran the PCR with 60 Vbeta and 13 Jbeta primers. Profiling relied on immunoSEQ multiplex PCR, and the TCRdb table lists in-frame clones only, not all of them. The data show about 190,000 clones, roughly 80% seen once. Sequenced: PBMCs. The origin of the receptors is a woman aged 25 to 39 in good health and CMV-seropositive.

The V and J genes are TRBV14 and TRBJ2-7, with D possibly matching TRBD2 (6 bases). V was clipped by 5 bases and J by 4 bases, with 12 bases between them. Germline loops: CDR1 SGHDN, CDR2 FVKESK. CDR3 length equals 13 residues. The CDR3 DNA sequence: TGTGCCAGCAGCGTCTCCCGGGAGTACGAGCAGTACTTC. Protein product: CASSVSREYEQYF.

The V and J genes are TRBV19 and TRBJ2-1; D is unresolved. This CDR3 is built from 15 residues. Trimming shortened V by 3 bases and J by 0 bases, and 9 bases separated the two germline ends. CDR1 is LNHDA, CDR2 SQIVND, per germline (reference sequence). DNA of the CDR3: TGTGCCAGTAGTATCGCACAGAGCTCCTACAATGAGCAGTTCTTC. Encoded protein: CASSIAQSSYNEQFF. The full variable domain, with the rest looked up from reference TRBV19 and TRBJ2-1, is DGGITQSPKYLFRKEGQNVTLSCEQNLNHDAMYWYRQDPGQGLRLIYYSQIVNDFQKGDIAEGYSVSREKKESFPLTVTSAQKNPTAFYLCASSIAQSSYNEQFFGPGTRLTVL.

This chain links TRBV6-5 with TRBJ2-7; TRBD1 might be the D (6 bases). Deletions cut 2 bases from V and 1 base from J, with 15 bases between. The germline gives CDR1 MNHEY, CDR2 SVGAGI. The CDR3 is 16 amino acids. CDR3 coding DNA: TGTGCCAGCAGTTACGGCGGGCCAGGGGATTCCTACGAGCAGTACTTC. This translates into CASSYGGPGDSYEQYF.

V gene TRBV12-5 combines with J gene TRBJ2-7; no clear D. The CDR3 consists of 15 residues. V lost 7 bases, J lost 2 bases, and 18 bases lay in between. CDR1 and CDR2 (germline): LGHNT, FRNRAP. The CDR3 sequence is CASDGGPTITYEQYF. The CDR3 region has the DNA TGTGCTAGTGATGGCGGCCCTACCATAACCTACGAGCAGTACTTC.

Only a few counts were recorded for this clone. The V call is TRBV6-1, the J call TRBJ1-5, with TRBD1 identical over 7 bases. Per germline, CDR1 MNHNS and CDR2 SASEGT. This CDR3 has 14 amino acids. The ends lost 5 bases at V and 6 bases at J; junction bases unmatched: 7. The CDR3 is CASSPRGYSQPQHF. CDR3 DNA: TGTGCCAGCAGTCCCAGGGGGTACAGTCAGCCCCAGCATTTT.

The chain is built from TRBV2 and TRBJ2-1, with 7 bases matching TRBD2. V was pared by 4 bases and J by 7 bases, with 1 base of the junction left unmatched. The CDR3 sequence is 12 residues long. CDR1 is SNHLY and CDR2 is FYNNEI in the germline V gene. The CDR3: CASSGGGNEQFF. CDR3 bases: TGTGCCAGCAGTGGCGGGGGAAATGAGCAGTTCTTC.

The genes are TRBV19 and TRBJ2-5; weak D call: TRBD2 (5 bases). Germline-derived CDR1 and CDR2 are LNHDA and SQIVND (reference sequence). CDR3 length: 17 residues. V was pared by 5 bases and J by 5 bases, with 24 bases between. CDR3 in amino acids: CASSPYVASEDWETQYF. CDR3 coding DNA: TGTGCCAGTAGTCCTTACGTAGCCTCGGAGGACTGGGAGACCCAGTACTTC.

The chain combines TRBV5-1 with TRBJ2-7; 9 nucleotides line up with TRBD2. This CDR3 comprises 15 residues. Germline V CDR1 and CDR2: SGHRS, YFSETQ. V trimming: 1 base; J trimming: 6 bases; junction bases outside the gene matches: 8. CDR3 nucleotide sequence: TGCGCCAGCAGCTTGTTGCGGGAGGGCCGGAGCGAGCAGTACTTC. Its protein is CASSLLREGRSEQYF.

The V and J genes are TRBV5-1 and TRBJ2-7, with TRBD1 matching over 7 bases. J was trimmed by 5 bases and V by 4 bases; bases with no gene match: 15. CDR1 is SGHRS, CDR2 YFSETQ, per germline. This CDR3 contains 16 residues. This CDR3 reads CASSEPRTGGGHEQYF. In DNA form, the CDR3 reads TGCGCCAGCAGCGAACCCCGGACAGGCGGTGGTCACGAGCAGTACTTC.

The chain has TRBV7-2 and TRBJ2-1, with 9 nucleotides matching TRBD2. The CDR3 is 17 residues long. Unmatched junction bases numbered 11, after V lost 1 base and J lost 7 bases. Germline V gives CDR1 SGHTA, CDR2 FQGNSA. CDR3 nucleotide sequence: TGTGCCAGCAGCTTAGTAATCGCGGGAGGGCTCGGAAATGAGCAGTTCTTC. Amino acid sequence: CASSLVIAGGLGNEQFF.

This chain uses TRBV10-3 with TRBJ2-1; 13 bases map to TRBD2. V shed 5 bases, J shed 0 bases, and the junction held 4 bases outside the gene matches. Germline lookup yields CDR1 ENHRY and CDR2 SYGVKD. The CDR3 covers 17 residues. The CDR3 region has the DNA TGTGCCATCAGTAGGACTAGCGGGGGAAGCTCCTACAATGAGCAGTTCTTC. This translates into CAISRTSGGSSYNEQFF.

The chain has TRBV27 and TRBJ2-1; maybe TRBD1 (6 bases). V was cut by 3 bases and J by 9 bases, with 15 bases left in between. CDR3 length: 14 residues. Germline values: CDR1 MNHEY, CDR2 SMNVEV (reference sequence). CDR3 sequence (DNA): TGTGCCAGCAGTTTGAGAGCGCTAGGGGGTGAGCAGTTCTTC. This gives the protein CASSLRALGGEQFF.

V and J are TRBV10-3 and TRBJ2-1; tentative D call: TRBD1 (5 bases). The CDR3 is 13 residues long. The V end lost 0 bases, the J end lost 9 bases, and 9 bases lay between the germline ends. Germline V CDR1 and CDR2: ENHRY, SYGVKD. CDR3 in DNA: TGTGCCATCAGTGAGTCGATCAGGGCTGAGCAGTTCTTC. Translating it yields CAISESIRAEQFF.

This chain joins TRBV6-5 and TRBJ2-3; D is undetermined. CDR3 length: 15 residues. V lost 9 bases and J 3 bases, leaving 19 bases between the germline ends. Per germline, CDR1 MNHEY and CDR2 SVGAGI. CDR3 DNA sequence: TGTGCCAGTTCGCTTCTGTGGGCGCCGACAGATACGCAGTATTTT. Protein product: CASSLLWAPTDTQYF.

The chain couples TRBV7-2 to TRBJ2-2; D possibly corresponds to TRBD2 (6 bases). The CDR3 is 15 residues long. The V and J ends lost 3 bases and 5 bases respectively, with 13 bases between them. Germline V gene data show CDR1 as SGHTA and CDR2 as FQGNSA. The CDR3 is CASSFGGSGTGELFF. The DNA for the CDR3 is TGTGCCAGCAGCTTTGGCGGTAGCGGAACCGGGGAGCTGTTTTTT. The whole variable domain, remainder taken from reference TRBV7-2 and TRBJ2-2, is GAGVSQSPSNKVTEKGKDVELRCDPISGHTALYWYRQSLGQGLEFLIYFQGNSAPDKSGLPSDRFSAERTGGSVSTLTIQRTQQEDSAVYLCASSFGGSGTGELFFGEGSRLTVL.

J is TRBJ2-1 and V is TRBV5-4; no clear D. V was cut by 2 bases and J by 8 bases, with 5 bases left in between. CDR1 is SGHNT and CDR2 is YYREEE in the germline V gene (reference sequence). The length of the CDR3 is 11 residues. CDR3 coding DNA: TGTGCCAGCAGCTTTAGTGATGAGCAGTTCTTC. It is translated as CASSFSDEQFF.

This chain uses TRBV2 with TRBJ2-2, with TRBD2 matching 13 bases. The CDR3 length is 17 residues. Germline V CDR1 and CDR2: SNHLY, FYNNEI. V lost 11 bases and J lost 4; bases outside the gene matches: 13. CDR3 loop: CALRATSGRAVTGELFF. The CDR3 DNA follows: TGTGCCCTTAGGGCCACTAGCGGGAGGGCCGTCACCGGGGAGCTGTTTTTT.

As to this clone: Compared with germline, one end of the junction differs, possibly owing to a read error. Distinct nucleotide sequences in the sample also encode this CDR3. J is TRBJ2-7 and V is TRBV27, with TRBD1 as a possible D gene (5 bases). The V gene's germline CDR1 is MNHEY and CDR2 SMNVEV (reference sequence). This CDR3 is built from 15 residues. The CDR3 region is CASTRRTPPRGEQYF. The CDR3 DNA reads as TGTGCCAGCACCCGACGGACACCACCCCGAGGCGAGCAGTACTTT.

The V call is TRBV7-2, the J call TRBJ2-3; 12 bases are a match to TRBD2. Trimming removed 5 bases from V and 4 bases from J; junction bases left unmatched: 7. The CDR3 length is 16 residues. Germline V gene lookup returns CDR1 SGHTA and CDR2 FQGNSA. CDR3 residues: CASSPTSGGTADTQYF. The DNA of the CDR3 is TGTGCCAGCAGCCCGACTAGCGGGGGCACTGCAGATACGCAGTATTTT. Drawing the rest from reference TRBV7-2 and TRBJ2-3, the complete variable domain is GAGVSQSPSNKVTEKGKDVELRCDPISGHTALYWYRQSLGQGLEFLIYFQGNSAPDKSGLPSDRFSAERTGGSVSTLTIQRTQQEDSAVYLCASSPTSGGTADTQYFGPGTRLTVL.

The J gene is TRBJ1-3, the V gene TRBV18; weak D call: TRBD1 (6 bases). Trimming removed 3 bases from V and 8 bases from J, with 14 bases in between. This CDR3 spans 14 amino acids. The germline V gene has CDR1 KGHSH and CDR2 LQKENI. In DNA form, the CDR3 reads TGTGCCAGCTCACCCACAGGGATCCTTGACACCATATATTTT. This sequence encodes CASSPTGILDTIYF.

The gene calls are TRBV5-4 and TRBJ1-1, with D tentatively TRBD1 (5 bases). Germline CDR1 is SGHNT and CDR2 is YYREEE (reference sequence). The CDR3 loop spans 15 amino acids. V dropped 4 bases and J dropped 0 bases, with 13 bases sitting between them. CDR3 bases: TGTGCCAGCAGCCATAGGCAGGGTATGAACACTGAAGCTTTCTTT. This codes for CASSHRQGMNTEAFF.

This CDR3 is CATRDRAPGSPLHF. Written as DNA, the CDR3 is TGTGCCACCAGAGACAGGGCCCCGGGTTCACCCCTCCACTTT. J is TRBJ1-6 and V is TRBV15; 7 positions match TRBD1. CDR1 and CDR2 (germline): LNHNV, YYDKDF (reference sequence). V lost 6 bases and J lost 9; bases outside the gene matches: 8. This CDR3 has 14 residues.

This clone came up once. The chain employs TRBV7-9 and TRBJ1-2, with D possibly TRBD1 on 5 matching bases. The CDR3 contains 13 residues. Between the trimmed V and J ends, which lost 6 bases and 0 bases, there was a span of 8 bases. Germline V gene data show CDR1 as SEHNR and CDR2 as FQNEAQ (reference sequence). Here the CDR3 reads CASRPTANYGYTF. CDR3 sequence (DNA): TGTGCCAGCAGGCCGACAGCTAACTATGGCTACACCTTC.

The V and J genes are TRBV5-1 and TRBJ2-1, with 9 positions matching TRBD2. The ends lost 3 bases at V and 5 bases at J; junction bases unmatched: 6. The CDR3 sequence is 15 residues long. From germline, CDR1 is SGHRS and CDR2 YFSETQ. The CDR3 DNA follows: TGCGCCAGCAGCTCAGCGGGACTAGCAAACAATGAGCAGTTCTTC. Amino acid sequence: CASSSAGLANNEQFF.

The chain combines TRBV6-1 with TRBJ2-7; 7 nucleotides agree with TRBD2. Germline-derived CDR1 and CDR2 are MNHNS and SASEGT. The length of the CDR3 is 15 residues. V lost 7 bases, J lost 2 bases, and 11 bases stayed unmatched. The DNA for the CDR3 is TGTGCCAGCATTGCGTTTGGGGCGGGAGCCTACGAGCAGTACTTC. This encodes CASIAFGAGAYEQYF.

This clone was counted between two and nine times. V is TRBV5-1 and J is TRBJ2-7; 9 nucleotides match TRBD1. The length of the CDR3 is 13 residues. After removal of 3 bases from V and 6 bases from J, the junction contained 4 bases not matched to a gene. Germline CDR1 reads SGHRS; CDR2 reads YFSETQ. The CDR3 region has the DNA TGCGCCAGCAGCTGGGACAGGGTGTTCGAGCAGTACTTC. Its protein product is CASSWDRVFEQYF.

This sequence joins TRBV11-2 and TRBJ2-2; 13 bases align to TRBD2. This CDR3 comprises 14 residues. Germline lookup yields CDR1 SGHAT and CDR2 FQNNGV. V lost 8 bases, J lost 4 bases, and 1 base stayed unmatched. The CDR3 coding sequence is TGTGCCAGCGGACTAGCGGGAGCCACCGGGGAGCTGTTTTTT. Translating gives CASGLAGATGELFF. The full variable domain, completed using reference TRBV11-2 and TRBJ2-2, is EAGVAQSPRYKIIEKRQSVAFWCNPISGHATLYWYQQILGQGPKLLIQFQNNGVVDDSQLPKDRFSAERLKGVDSTLKIQPAKLEDSAVYLCASGLAGATGELFFGEGSRLTVL.